This entry lists 17 T cell receptor beta chains sequenced from one sample in a study of early T cells in non-severe SARS-CoV-2 infection. One entry per CDR3 protein, called by TCRdb with MiXCR from the 5' RACE reads. The sample has 55,000 to 80,000 distinct CDR3 sequences; around 12% are singletons. Source: whole blood, taken at baseline. These receptors were taken from an adult who was a healthcare worker with PCR-confirmed SARS-CoV-2 infection or an uninfected control (not recorded which).

Only a few counts were recorded for this clonotype. The rearrangement uses TRBV7-9 and TRBJ2-1; D remains ambiguous. CDR1 and CDR2 (germline): SEHNR, FQNEAQ (reference sequence). This CDR3 is 17 amino acids long. V was pared by 5 bases and J by 8 bases, with 25 bases between. The CDR3 region has the DNA TGTGCCAGCAGCCCCCTTGACGATGCTCCCATTAGGGATGAGCAGTTCTTC. Its translation is CASSPLDDAPIRDEQFF.

This clonotype was seen a few times. The J gene is TRBJ1-6, the V gene TRBV5-4, with D possibly TRBD1 on 5 matching bases. The germline gives CDR1 SGHNT, CDR2 YYREEE (reference sequence). The CDR3 contains 13 residues. V lost 4 bases, J lost 7 bases, and 9 bases lay in between. CDR3: CASSTDINSPLHF. The CDR3 region has the DNA TGTGCCAGCAGCACGGACATCAATTCACCCCTCCACTTT.

This clonotype was detected a few times. The chain recombines TRBV20-1 with TRBJ1-1, with D hard to call. The germline V and J ends were trimmed by 1 base and 1 base, with 16 bases remaining between them. CDR3 size: 16 residues. The V gene's germline CDR1 is DFQATT and CDR2 SNEGSKA (reference sequence). CDR3 amino acids: CSARGLYGAQNTEAFF. The CDR3 DNA reads TGCAGTGCTAGAGGCCTCTACGGAGCCCAGAACACTGAAGCTTTCTTT.

This chain uses TRBV19 with TRBJ2-1; TRBD2 agrees at 7 bases. CDR1 and CDR2 from the germline V gene are LNHDA and SQIVND (reference sequence). Trimming at V came to 5 bases and at J to 3 bases, leaving 10 bases not matched to a gene. This CDR3 contains 16 residues. CDR3 amino acids: CASSETMAGVYNEQFF. In nucleotides, the CDR3 is TGTGCCAGTAGTGAGACTATGGCGGGGGTCTACAATGAGCAGTTCTTC.

This clonotype was counted ten times or more. The V gene is TRBV7-6, the J gene TRBJ1-1; no clear D. Trimming cost V 5 bases and J 10 bases, with 14 bases left between them. CDR1 and CDR2 (germline): SGHVS, FNYEAQ. This CDR3 contains 12 residues. The CDR3 region is CASSPILGAAFF. The DNA of the CDR3 is TGTGCCAGCAGCCCTATTTTGGGTGCAGCTTTCTTT.

This clonotype turned up a few times. V gene TRBV5-4 combines with J gene TRBJ1-2, with D perhaps matching TRBD1 (6 bases). Germline V gives CDR1 SGHNT, CDR2 YYREEE (reference sequence). The ends were cut back, 0 bases at V and 2 bases at J, with 8 bases in the middle. The length of the CDR3 is 14 residues. DNA of the CDR3: TGTGCCAGCAGCTTGGACAGGGAGAACTATGGCTACACCTTC. Translating it yields CASSLDRENYGYTF.

This clonotype was picked up many times. The chain uses TRBV4-3 and TRBJ2-1; D not certain. The CDR3 totals 15 residues. V was trimmed by 6 bases and J by 0 bases, leaving 12 bases between them. The germline V gene encodes CDR1 LGHNA and CDR2 YSLEER. The CDR3 DNA sequence: TGCGCCAGCAGATCCGGGCCGAACTCCTACAATGAGCAGTTCTTC. This codes for CASRSGPNSYNEQFF.

This clonotype was counted ten times or more. The J gene is TRBJ2-3, the V gene TRBV12-3 or TRBV12-4; 7 bases map to TRBD2. The length of the CDR3 is 14 residues. Trimming took 5 bases from V and 1 from J; bases not matched to a gene: 3. Here the CDR3 DNA reads TGTGCCAGCAGTCCAAGCGGGGGCACAGATACGCAGTATTTT. Translation gives CASSPSGGTDTQYF.

Only a few counts were recorded for this clonotype. This chain connects TRBV5-6 to TRBJ1-1; D perhaps matches TRBD1 (5 bases). With 0 bases removed from V and 7 bases from J, the gap between germline ends came to 13 bases. The CDR3 sequence is 14 residues long. Germline V gene sequence: CDR1 SGHDT, CDR2 YYEEEE. The CDR3 DNA sequence: TGTGCCAGCAGCTTGGTGGCAGGGAAGTTTGAAGCTTTCTTT. Its translation is CASSLVAGKFEAFF.

This clonotype was counted ten times or more. This rearrangement joins TRBV4-2 to TRBJ2-5; weak D call: TRBD2 (6 bases). The CDR3 is made up of 15 amino acids. V lost 4 bases, J lost 5 bases, and 17 bases lay in between. The V gene's germline CDR1 is LGHNA and CDR2 YNFKEQ. CDR3 in DNA: TGTGCCAGCAGCCCTGAACCCGGAGGGGTTGAGACCCAGTACTTC. Its translation: CASSPEPGGVETQYF.

The table lists this clonotype with a few counts. J is TRBJ2-4 and V is TRBV12-3 or TRBV12-4, with TRBD1 identical over 10 bases. There are 15 residues in the CDR3. V was clipped by 5 bases and J by 8 bases; unmatched bases: 9. The CDR3 nucleotides read TGTGCCAGCAGTACTGGGACAGGGGATATGGACATTCAGTACTTC. Translated: CASSTGTGDMDIQYF.

This clonotype was found a few times. The rearrangement links TRBV5-4 to TRBJ2-5; TRBD1 matches at 10 bases. CDR1 SGHNT and CDR2 YYREEE come from the germline V gene (reference sequence). The CDR3 runs 14 residues. With 4 bases clipped from V and 4 bases from J, the junction kept 4 bases outside the gene matches. CDR3 amino acids: CASSTRTGGETQYF. The CDR3, as DNA: TGTGCCAGCAGCACAAGGACAGGGGGAGAGACCCAGTACTTC.

This clonotype came up a few times. One end of the junction varies from germline; a read error may be responsible. J is TRBJ2-6 and V is TRBV6-2 or TRBV6-3; D is perhaps TRBD1 (5 bases). The CDR3 runs to 15 residues. Germline loops: CDR1 MNHEY, CDR2 SVGEGT. The CDR3 loop is CASSYGRSGANALTF. The CDR3 DNA sequence: TGTGCCAGCTCTTATGGGCGCTCTGGGGCCAACGCCCTGACTTTC.

This clonotype was counted only a few times. This chain links TRBV7-2 with TRBJ2-1, with 11 positions matching TRBD2. V lost 4 bases and J lost 10; bases outside the gene matches: 9. The CDR3 runs to 15 residues. Germline CDR1 and CDR2: SGHTA and FQGNSA. CDR3 DNA sequence: TGTGCCAGCAGCTCGACCGGGACTAGCGGAGAAGAGCAGTTCTTC. It yields the protein CASSSTGTSGEEQFF.

At least ten counts were recorded for this clonotype. The chain uses TRBV7-6 and TRBJ2-1, with 9 nucleotides matching TRBD2. Germline V gene lookup returns CDR1 SGHVS and CDR2 FNYEAQ. J lost 15 bases, V lost 1 base, and 7 bases had no gene match. The CDR3 runs 13 residues. The CDR3 DNA follows: TGTGCCAGCAGCTTAGTTGAGCGGGAGGTGTTGTTCTTC. As protein: CASSLVEREVLFF.

This clonotype has ten or more counts. In DNA, the CDR3 is TGTGCCAGCAGCTTAGGCAGGGGGACGTACGAGCAGTACTTC. Its protein product is CASSLGRGTYEQYF. J is TRBJ2-7 and V is TRBV7-9, with 7 bases identical to TRBD1. This CDR3 contains 14 residues. The germline CDR1 and CDR2 sequences are SEHNR and FQNEAQ (reference sequence). J lost 4 bases, V lost 1 base, and 4 bases had no gene match.

Ten or more counts support this clonotype. The chain is built from TRBV29-1 and TRBJ2-7; no reliable D call. This CDR3 contains 12 residues. Germline V lookup: CDR1 SQVTM, CDR2 ANQGSEA. The V gene lost 7 bases and the J gene lost 3 bases, with 13 bases spanning the gap. The CDR3 DNA is TGCAGCGGTGTTGCAGGAGACTACGAGCAGTACTTC. This encodes CSGVAGDYEQYF.